The source of this TCR beta chain is a study of T-cell reconstitution after alpha-beta-depleted transplantation in children. As it was prepared, the TCRbeta library received unique molecular identifiers. In TCRdb, the PCR reads were re-called with MiXCR into one record per CDR3 protein. The sample includes roughly 300,000 distinct CDR3 sequences, approximately 10% of them seen just once. Sample: PBMCs from the stem cell graft donor, taken from the stem cell graft. This receptor was obtained from a human donor who donated a stem cell graft to a child with acute lymphoblastic leukemia.

CDR3 bases: TGCAGTGCCGACCCTGGCGGTACCTACGAGCAGTACTTC. Protein product: CSADPGGTYEQYF. The rearrangement joins TRBV20-1 to TRBJ2-7; D remains ambiguous. V lost 6 bases and J 2 bases, leaving 14 bases between the germline ends. Germline loops: CDR1 DFQATT, CDR2 SNEGSKA (reference sequence). The CDR3 has 13 amino acids.